The 8 T cell receptor beta chains reported below all come from one sample, sequenced in a study of T-cell memory formation after mild COVID-19. From the 5' RACE reads, TCRdb called clonotypes with MiXCR, one entry per CDR3 protein. This sample has 300,000 to 400,000 distinct CDR3 sequences, with around 28% found just once. Sequenced input: PBMCs or a T cell subset sorted from them (not recorded which). Source of these receptors: an adult woman who had mild COVID-19 (a few samples of this study predate the infection). Cell type and time point are not known.

This sequence joins TRBV7-9 and TRBJ2-3; D gene ambiguous. Germline CDR1 SEHNR, CDR2 FQNEAQ (reference sequence). The CDR3 contains 9 residues. The germline V and J ends were trimmed by 5 bases and 13 bases, with 7 bases remaining between them. The CDR3: CASSPTEYF. The DNA for the CDR3 is TGTGCCAGCAGCCCAACCGAGTATTTT.

This clonotype was counted only a few times. The V gene is TRBV5-1, the J gene TRBJ2-3, with TRBD2 identical over 11 bases. The CDR3 consists of 17 residues. From germline, CDR1 is SGHRS and CDR2 YFSETQ. With 4 bases clipped from V and 2 bases from J, the junction kept 9 bases outside the gene matches. This CDR3 is CASSPRGLADYTDTQYF. The CDR3 region has the DNA TGCGCCAGCAGCCCACGGGGACTAGCGGACTACACAGATACGCAGTATTTT.

A few counts support this clonotype. This chain joins TRBV20-1 and TRBJ1-6; D gene unclear. The V gene's germline CDR1 is DFQATT and CDR2 SNEGSKA (reference sequence). Trimming stripped 0 bases from V and 6 bases from J, with 12 bases between. The CDR3 runs to 15 residues. The CDR3 DNA reads TGCAGTGCTAGAGATAACGGACGGGGTAATTCACCCCTCCACTTT. This encodes CSARDNGRGNSPLHF.

The chain is built from TRBV5-4 and TRBJ1-1; 7 bases are shared with TRBD1. The CDR3 consists of 15 residues. The V segment lost 0 bases and the J segment 4 bases; nucleotides outside the gene matches: 6. CDR1 is SGHNT and CDR2 is YYREEE in the germline V gene (reference sequence). The DNA of the CDR3 is TGTGCCAGCAGCTTGGAGTCGACAGGGTCCACTGAAGCTTTCTTT. Amino acid sequence: CASSLESTGSTEAFF.

This clonotype was seen more than once but under ten times. This chain connects TRBV3-1 to TRBJ2-1, with TRBD2 matching over 10 bases. CDR3 length: 15 residues. The junction had 11 bases not matched to a gene; V was cut back by 6 bases and J by 9 bases. Germline CDR1 reads LGHDT; CDR2 reads YNNKEL (reference sequence). CDR3 sequence: CASSPSGGASSEQFF. In DNA form, the CDR3 reads TGTGCCAGCAGTCCGAGCGGGGGGGCTTCCAGTGAGCAGTTCTTC.

This clonotype was seen a few times. The chain combines TRBV2 with TRBJ2-5; D is undetermined. Trimming left V 8 bases short and J 5 bases short, with 6 bases between. CDR3 length: 10 residues. Germline lookup yields CDR1 SNHLY and CDR2 FYNNEI. CDR3: CASASETQYF. The CDR3 DNA sequence: TGTGCCAGCGCCAGCGAGACCCAGTACTTC. Combining the CDR3 with reference TRBV2 and TRBJ2-5 gives the whole variable domain EPEVTQTPSHQVTQMGQEVILRCVPISNHLYFYWYRQILGQKVEFLVSFYNNEISEKSEIFDDQFSVERPDGSNFTLKIRSTKLEDSAMYFCASASETQYFGPGTRLLVL.

The chain couples TRBV12-3 or TRBV12-4 to TRBJ2-1; the D call may be TRBD1 or TRBD2 (6 bases each). This CDR3 spans 17 amino acids. With 2 bases removed from V and 2 bases from J, the gap between germline ends came to 16 bases. DNA of the CDR3: TGTGCCAGCAGTTTAATTGGGGGGCTACAAACCTACAATGAGCAGTTCTTC. Its translation is CASSLIGGLQTYNEQFF.

This chain joins TRBV12-3 or TRBV12-4 and TRBJ2-2; TRBD2 is a possible D gene (6 bases). The V end was cut by 3 bases, the J end by 1 base, with 12 bases between. The length of the CDR3 is 16 residues. The CDR3 sequence is CASSLFGGENTGELFF. The CDR3 coding sequence is TGTGCCAGCAGTTTGTTCGGGGGAGAGAACACCGGGGAGCTGTTTTTT.